This T cell receptor beta chain was captured in a study of blood T cell repertoires in COVID-19 (dated by TCRdb to 2020 to 2022). About the investigation overall: Samples covering the acute and convalescent phases of COVID-19 were provided by collaborators in the United States, Italy and Spain. A freely available public database, intended as a resource for researchers studying the immune response to SARS-CoV-2, is where the repertoires were released. Where HLA class I and class II types were available, the types were taken from metadata supplied by the sample provider, not from assay-based typing. The samples were drawn from the first 160 participants of the ongoing ImmuneRACE study and from 950 to 1,500 subjects provided by 6 global collaborators. Deeply sampled blood TCRbeta repertoires from subjects exposed to, actively infected with, or recovered from COVID-19 were included in the dataset. Sample metadata almost always included a de-identified subject ID, COVID-19 status, age in years and sex. The prospective study material was composed of cDNA or gDNA derived from T cells, B-cell-depleted T cells, or PBMCs. Paper-wide results and their limitations: The quantity of clinical and demographic metadata differed by source and by participant and was supplied without curation.

The germline ends are 12 bases apart after V is trimmed by 3 bases and J by 3 bases. Looking up the germline V gene yields CDR1 LGHNA and CDR2 YNFKEQ. Reading from cysteine to phenylalanine, the CDR3 counts 14 amino acids. The sequence is cut down to CDR3 DNA, 42 bases in frame from base 1. TCRbeta CDR3 regions were amplified from genomic DNA by means of the immunoSEQ Assay, a bias-controlled multiplex PCR. Per the original workflow: Within the assay, amplification of reference gene primers was used to estimate how many nucleated cells each sample contained. To quantify the absolute abundance of each unique TCRbeta CDR3 rearrangement, sequence reads were collapsed and filtered. For each sample, productive Simpson clonality was calculated as the square root of Simpson's diversity index over productive rearrangements. TCRdb took over this immuneACCESS table, retaining in-frame rearrangements with V and J assigned. Such tables are incomplete; in checked studies, under half of the missing clones stem from an unresolved V gene, and the remainder is unexplained. For V, J and clone size, that table is used; D and trimming come from the DNA. This sample holds tens of thousands of clones; over 60% were observed only once. In total, the top ten clones hold roughly 5% of the sample.

Turning to this clone: Its antigen remains unidentified. No per-base quality is available; no much larger clone lies one base away.

In Seattle, one collaborating source enrolled patients while the infection was active and tracked those patients longitudinally over the course of disease. Collaborating institutions collected whole blood in K2EDTA tubes following their own protocols. For TCRbeta analysis, collaborators shipped samples in one of three forms: frozen whole blood, isolated PBMCs, or DNA extracted from either of those sample types. The sequenced sample was peripheral blood. This sequence originates from a woman aged 70-85 years with COVID-19, enrolled during active disease. This chain is built from TRBV4-2 and TRBJ2-7; a confident D gene designation cannot be given. For the CDR3, the sequence is CASSQGLGYYEQYF. DNA sequence: TGTGCCAGCAGCCAGGGCCTGGGTTACTACGAGCAGTACTTC.